The sequence of this T cell receptor beta chain was determined in a study of blood T cell repertoires in COVID-19. Overall study context: COVID-19 samples collected from the United States, Italy and Spain covered acute and convalescent phases. In each case, the material was cDNA or gDNA derived from T cells, B-cell-depleted T cells, or PBMCs.

As handled by the study authors: The assay estimated nucleated cells by amplifying reference gene primers. Assay: immunoSEQ multiplex PCR; the TCRdb copy retains only in-frame clones and omits some. V, J and clone size are those of that table, while D and trimming were read from the DNA. The sample has roughly 110,000 clones; about 91% are singletons. CDR3 size: 16 residues. V lost 0 bases, J lost 0 bases, and 3 bases stayed unmatched. CDR1 and CDR2 (germline): SGHRS, YFSETQ. The source is a man aged 50-60 years with active or convalescent COVID-19. Source material: peripheral blood. The chain carries TRBV5-1 and TRBJ2-3; 8 bases are shared with TRBD2. CDR3 in DNA: TGCGCCAGCAGCTTGGGTAGCGGGGTTAGCACAGATACGCAGTATTTT. Protein sequence: CASSLGSGVSTDTQYF.